This T cell receptor beta chain came from a study of T cell changes during pregnancy in multiple sclerosis. Clones were read by immunoSEQ multiplex PCR, and TCRdb kept only the in-frame ones, dropping some. The repertoire consists of approximately 61,000 clones, with 88% occurring once and the leading ten covering less than 2%. CDR1 and CDR2 from the germline V gene are SGHVS and FNYEAQ. V shed 5 bases and J shed 8 bases, with 18 bases lying between them. This CDR3 is built from 14 residues. The TCR sequence derives from a female donor with multiple sclerosis, enrolled in a pregnancy study. V is TRBV7-6 and J is TRBJ1-2, with TRBD1 as a possible D gene (6 bases). The sample here was peripheral blood, taken in the first trimester of pregnancy. The CDR3 reads CASSETTGLGGYTF. The DNA of the CDR3 is TGTGCCAGCAGCGAAACCACAGGGTTGGGCGGCTACACCTTC.